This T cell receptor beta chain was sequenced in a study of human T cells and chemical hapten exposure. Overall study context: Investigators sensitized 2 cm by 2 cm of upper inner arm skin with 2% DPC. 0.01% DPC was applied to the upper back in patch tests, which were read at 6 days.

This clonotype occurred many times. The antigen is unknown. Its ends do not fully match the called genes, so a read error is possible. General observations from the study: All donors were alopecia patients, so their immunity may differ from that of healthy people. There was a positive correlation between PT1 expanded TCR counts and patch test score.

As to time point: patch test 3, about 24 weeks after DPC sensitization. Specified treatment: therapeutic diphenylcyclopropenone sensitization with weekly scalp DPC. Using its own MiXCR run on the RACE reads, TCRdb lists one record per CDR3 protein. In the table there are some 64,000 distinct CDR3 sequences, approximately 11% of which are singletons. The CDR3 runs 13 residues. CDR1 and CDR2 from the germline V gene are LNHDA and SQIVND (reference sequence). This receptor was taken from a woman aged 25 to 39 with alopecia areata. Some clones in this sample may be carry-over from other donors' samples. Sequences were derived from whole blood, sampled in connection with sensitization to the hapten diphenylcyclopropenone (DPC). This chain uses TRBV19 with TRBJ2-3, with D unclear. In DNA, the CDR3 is TGTGCCAGTAGTCTAGATGACACAGATACGCAGTATTTT. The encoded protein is CASSLDDTDTQYF.